Following are 2 T cell receptor beta chains from one sample sequenced in a study of beta chain bispecific antibodies for T cell cancers. These receptors have no known antigen. From the 5' RACE reads, TCRdb called clonotypes with MiXCR, one entry per CDR3 protein. Seen here are around 19,000 distinct CDR3 sequences, just over 2% observed once, and the top ten hold more than 5%. Study-wide results and limits: Normal T cells contributed less of the targeted TRBV signal than the leukemia cells did. Versus anti-CD19, anti-TRBV12 exposure cut the TRBV12-3 share of TRBV signal by about 99%.

Expansion lasted approximately three days, with either anti-CD3 antibody OKT3 or CD3/CD28 beads. The material sequenced was healthy donor T cells cultured with leukemia cells, taken from a culture containing a bispecific antibody targeting TCR Vbeta12. These receptor sequences come from a human donor in good health. Some clones in this sample may be carry-over from other donors' samples.

This clonotype showed up many times. The chain is built from TRBV6-1 and TRBJ2-2, with TRBD2 identical over 10 bases. V trimming: 6 bases; J trimming: 0 bases; junction bases outside the gene matches: 7. CDR1 MNHNS and CDR2 SASEGT come from the germline V gene. This CDR3 spans 17 amino acids. CDR3 bases: TGTGCCAGCAGCCGATTTAGCGGGGGGACGAACACCGGGGAGCTGTTTTTT. Protein sequence: CASSRFSGGTNTGELFF.

This clonotype showed up many times. The chain joins TRBV20-1 to TRBJ2-2, with D uncertain. V lost 3 bases to trimming and J lost 1 base, with 15 bases between them. Per germline, CDR1 DFQATT and CDR2 SNEGSKA (reference sequence). The CDR3 is 16 amino acids. This CDR3 reads CSASDLWTENTGELFF. DNA for the CDR3: TGCAGTGCTAGTGATTTGTGGACGGAGAACACCGGGGAGCTGTTTTTT.